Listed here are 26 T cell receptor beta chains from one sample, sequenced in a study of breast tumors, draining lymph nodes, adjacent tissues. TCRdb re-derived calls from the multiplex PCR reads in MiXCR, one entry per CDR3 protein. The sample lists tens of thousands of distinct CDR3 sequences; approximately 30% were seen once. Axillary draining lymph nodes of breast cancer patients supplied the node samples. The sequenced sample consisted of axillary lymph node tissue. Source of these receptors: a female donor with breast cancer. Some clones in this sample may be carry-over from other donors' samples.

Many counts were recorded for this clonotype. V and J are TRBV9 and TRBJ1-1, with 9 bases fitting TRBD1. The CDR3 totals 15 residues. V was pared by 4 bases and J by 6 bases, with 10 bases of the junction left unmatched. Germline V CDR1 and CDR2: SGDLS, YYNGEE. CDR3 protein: CASSTTGTGRAEAFF. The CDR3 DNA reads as TGTGCCAGCAGCACTACCGGGACAGGGAGGGCTGAAGCTTTCTTT.

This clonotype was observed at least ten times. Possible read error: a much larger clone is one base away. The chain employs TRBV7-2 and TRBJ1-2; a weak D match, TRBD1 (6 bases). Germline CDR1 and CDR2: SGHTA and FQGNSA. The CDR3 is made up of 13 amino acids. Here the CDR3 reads CAGSATGSYGYTF. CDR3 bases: TGTGCCGGCAGCGCTACAGGGTCCTATGGCTACACCTTC.

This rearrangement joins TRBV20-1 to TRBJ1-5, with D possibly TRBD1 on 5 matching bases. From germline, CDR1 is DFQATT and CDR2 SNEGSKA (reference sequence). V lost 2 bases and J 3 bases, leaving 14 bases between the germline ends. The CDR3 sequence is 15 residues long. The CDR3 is CSARKGTKSNQPQHF. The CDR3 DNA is TGCAGTGCTAGAAAGGGGACGAAATCCAATCAGCCCCAGCATTTT.

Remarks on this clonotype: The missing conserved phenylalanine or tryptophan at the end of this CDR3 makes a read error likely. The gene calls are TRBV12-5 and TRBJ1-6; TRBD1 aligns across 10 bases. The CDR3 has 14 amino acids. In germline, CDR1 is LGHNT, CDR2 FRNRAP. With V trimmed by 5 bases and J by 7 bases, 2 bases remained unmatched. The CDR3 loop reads CASGMGQGNSPLHS. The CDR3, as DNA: TGTGCTAGTGGTATGGGACAGGGGAATTCACCCCTCCACTCT.

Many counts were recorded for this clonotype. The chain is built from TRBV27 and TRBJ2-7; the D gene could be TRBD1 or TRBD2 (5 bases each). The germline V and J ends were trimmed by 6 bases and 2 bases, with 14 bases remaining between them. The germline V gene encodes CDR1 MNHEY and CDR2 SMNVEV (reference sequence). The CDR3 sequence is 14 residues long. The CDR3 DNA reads TGTGCCAGCAGAACTGGGACGGCCGCCTACGAGCAGTACTTC. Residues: CASRTGTAAYEQYF.

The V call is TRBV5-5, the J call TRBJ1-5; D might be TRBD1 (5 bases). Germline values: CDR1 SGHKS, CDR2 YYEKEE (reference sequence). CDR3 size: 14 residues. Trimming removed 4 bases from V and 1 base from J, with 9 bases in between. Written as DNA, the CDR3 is TGTGCCAGCAGCAAAGGGGACAGCAATCAGCCCCAGCATTTT. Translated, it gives CASSKGDSNQPQHF.

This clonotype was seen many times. In DNA form, the CDR3 reads TGTGCCAGTACCCCCGATTCTAGATGGAGTGAAAAACTGTTTTTT. Translated, it gives CASTPDSRWSEKLFF. The V call is TRBV19, the J call TRBJ1-4, with D unclear. Trimming took 7 bases from V and 7 from J, leaving 19 bases between them. Germline V gene lookup returns CDR1 LNHDA and CDR2 SQIVND (reference sequence). The CDR3 is made up of 15 amino acids. Full variable domain (rest looked up from reference TRBV19 and TRBJ1-4): DGGITQSPKYLFRKEGQNVTLSCEQNLNHDAMYWYRQDPGQGLRLIYYSQIVNDFQKGDIAEGYSVSREKKESFPLTVTSAQKNPTAFYLCASTPDSRWSEKLFFGSGTQLSVL.

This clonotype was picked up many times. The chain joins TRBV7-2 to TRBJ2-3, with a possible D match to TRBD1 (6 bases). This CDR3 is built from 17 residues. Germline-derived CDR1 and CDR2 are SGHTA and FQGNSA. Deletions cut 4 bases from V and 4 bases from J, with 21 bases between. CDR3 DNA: TGTGCCAGCAGCTCAAGGATGAGGGGGAGATTCGCAGATACGCAGTATTTT. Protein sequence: CASSSRMRGRFADTQYF.

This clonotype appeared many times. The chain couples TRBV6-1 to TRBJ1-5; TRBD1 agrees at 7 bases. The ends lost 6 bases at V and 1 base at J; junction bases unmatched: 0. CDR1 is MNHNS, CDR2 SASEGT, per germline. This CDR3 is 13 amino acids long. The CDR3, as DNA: TGTGCCAGCAGGGACAGGAGCAATCAGCCCCAGCATTTT. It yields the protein CASRDRSNQPQHF.

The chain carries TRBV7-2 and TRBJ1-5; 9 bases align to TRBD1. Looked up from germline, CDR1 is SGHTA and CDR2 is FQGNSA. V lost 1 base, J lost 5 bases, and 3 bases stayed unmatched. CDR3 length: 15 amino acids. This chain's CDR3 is CASSLGRTGDQPQHF. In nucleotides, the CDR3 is TGTGCCAGCAGCTTAGGGAGGACAGGGGATCAGCCCCAGCATTTT.

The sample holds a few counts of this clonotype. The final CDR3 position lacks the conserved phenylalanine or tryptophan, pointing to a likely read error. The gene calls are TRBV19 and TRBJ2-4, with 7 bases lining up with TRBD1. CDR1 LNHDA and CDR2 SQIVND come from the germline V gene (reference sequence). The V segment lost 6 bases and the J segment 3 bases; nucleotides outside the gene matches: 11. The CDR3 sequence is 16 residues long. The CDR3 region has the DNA TGTGCCAGTAGCCCGACAGGGAGAGTTGGCAAAAACATTCAGTACTCC. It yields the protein CASSPTGRVGKNIQYS.

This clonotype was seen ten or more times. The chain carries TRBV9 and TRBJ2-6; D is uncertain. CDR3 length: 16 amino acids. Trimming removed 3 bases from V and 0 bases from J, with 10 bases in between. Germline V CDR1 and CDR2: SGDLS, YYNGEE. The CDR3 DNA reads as TGTGCCAGCAGCGCCATCGGTAGCTCTGGGGCCAACGTCCTGACTTTC. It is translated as CASSAIGSSGANVLTF.

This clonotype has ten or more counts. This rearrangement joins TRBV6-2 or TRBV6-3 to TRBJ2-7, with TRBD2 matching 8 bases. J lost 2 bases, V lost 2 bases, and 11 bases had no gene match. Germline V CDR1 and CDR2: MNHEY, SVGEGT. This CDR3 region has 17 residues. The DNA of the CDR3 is TGTGCCAGCAGTTACCCATCCTTCGGGAGGGCCCCCTACGAGCAGTACTTC. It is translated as CASSYPSFGRAPYEQYF.

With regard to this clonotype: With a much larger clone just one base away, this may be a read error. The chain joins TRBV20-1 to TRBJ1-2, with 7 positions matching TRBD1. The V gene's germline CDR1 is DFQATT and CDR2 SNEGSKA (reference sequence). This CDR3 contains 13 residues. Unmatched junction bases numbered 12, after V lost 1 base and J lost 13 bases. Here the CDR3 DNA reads TGCAGTGCTAGAGGTCTCACAGGGGCGGCCTGCACCTTC. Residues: CSARGLTGAACTF.

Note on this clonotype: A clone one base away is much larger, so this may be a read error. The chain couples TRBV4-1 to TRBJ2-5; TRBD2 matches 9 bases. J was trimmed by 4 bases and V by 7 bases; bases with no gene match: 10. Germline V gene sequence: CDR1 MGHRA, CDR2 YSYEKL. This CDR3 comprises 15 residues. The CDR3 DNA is TGCGCCAGCAAACCGGCGGGAGGGGAGGGAGAGACCCAGTACTTC. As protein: CASKPAGGEGETQYF.

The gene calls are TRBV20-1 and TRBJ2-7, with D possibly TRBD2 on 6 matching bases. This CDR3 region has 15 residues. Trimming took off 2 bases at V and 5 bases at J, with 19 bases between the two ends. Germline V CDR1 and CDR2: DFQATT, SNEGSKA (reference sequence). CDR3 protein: CSARYTGVHPHEQYF. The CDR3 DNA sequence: TGCAGTGCTAGATATACGGGAGTACATCCCCACGAGCAGTACTTC.

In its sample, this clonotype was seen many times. The CDR3 DNA follows: TGTGCCAGCAGTTTAAGGAGCGGGAGAGTCTCAGATACGCAGTATTTT. Encoded protein: CASSLRSGRVSDTQYF. The genes are TRBV12-3 or TRBV12-4 and TRBJ2-3; TRBD2 agrees at 8 bases. The CDR3 covers 16 residues. Trimming at V came to 2 bases and at J to 4 bases, leaving 8 bases not matched to a gene.

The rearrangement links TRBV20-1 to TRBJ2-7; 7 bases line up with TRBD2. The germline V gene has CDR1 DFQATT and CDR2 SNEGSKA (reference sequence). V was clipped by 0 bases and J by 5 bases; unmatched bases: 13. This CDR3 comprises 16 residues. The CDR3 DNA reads TGCAGTGCTAGAGATCAAACGAGCGGGACGGGGAACGAGCAGTACTTC. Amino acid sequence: CSARDQTSGTGNEQYF.

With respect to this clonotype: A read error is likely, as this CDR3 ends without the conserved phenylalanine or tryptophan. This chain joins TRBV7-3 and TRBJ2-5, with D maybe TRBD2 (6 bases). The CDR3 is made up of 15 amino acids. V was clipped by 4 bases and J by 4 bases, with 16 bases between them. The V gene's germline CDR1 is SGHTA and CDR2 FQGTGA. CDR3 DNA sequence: TGTGCCAGCAGCTCGATGGGGGGAGCTAGAGAGACCCAGTACCTC. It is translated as CASSSMGGARETQYL.

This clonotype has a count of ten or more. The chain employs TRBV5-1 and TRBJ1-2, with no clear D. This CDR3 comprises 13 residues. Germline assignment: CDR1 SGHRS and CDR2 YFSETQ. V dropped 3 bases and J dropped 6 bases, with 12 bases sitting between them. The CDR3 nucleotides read TGCGCCAGCAGCTCAACAAGTGCAGATGGCTACACCTTC. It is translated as CASSSTSADGYTF.

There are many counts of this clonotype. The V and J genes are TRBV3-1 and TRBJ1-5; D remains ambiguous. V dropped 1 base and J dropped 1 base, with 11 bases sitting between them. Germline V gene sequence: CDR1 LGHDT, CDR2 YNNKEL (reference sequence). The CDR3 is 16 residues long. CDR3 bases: TGTGCCAGCAGCCAAGGCGGGTTTTTAAGCAATCAGCCCCAGCATTTT. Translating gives CASSQGGFLSNQPQHF. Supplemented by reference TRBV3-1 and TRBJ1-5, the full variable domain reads DTAVSQTPKYLVTQMGNDKSIKCEQNLGHDTMYWYKQDSKKFLKIMFSYNNKELIINETVPNRFSPKSPDKAHLNLHINSLELGDSAVYFCASSQGGFLSNQPQHFGDGTRLSIL.

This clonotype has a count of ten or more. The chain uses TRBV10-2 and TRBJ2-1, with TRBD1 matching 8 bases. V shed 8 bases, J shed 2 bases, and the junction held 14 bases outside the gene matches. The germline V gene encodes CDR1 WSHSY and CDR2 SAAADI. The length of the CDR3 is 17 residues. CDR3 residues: CASQTGALNTTYNEQFF. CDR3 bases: TGCGCCAGCCAGACAGGGGCTTTAAACACGACCTACAATGAGCAGTTCTTC.

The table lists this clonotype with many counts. The CDR3 protein is CASSDRVGQPQHF. The CDR3 nucleotides are TGTGCCAGCAGTGACAGGGTAGGTCAGCCCCAGCATTTT. The rearrangement joins TRBV6-6 to TRBJ1-5; TRBD1 matches 7 bases. The V and J ends lost 5 bases and 6 bases, in that order; junction bases with no gene match: 4. The CDR3 spans 13 residues. Germline V lookup: CDR1 MNHNY, CDR2 SVGAGI (reference sequence).

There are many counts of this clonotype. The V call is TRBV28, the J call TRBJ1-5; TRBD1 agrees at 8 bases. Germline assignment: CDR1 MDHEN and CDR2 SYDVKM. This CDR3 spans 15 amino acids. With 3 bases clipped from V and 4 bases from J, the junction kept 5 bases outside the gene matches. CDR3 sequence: CASSFTGGGNQPQHF. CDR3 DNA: TGTGCCAGCAGTTTCACAGGGGGAGGAAATCAGCCCCAGCATTTT.

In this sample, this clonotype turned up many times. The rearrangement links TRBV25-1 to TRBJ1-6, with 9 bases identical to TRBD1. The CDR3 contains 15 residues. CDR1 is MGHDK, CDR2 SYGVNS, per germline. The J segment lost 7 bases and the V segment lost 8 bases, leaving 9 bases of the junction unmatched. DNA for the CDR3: TGTGCCAGCGGAGGGACAGGGAGGGCAAATTCACCCCTCCACTTT. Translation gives CASGGTGRANSPLHF.

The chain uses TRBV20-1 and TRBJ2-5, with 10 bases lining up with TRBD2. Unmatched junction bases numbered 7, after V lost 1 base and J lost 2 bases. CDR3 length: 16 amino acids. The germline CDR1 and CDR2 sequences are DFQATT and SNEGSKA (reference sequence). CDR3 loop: CSARVSGGDAQETQYF. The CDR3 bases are TGCAGTGCTAGAGTGAGCGGGGGGGACGCACAAGAGACCCAGTACTTC.